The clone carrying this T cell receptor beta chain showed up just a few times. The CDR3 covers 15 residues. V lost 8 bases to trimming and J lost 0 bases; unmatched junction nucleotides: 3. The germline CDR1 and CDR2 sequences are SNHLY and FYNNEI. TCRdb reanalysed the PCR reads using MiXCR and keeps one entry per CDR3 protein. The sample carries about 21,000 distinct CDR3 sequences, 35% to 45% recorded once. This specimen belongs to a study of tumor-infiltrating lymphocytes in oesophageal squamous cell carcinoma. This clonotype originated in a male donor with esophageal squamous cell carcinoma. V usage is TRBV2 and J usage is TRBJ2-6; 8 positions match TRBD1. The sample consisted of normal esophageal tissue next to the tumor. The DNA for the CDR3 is TGTGCCAGCGGGACAGGCCTCTCTGGGGCCAACGTCCTGACTTTC. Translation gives CASGTGLSGANVLTF.